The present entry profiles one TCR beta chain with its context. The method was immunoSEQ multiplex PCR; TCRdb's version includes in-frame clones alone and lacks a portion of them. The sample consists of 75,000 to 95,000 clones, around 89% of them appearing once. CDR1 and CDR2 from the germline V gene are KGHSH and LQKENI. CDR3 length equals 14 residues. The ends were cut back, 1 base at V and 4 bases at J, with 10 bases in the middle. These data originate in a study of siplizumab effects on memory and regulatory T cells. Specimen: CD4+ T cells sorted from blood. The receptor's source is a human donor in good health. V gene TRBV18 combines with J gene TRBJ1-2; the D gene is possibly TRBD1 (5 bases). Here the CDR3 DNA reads TGTGCCAGCTCACCACGGGGCGACAGCTATGGCTACACCTTC. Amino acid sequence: CASSPRGDSYGYTF.